These 31 T cell receptor beta chains were sequenced from one sample in a study of regulatory T cells in long-lasting Graves disease. Stated time point: newly diagnosed GD, antithyroid drugs for less than 3 months. After RNA was extracted from PBMCs, the TCR library was made from it. Arm-PCR of CDR3 regions with iRepertoire HTBI primers generated TCR beta libraries. In TCRdb, the multiplex PCR reads were re-called with MiXCR into one record per CDR3 protein. Of 450,000 to 600,000 distinct CDR3 sequences listed, roughly 13% are singletons. These data are also associated with another study on T cells in Graves' hyperthyroidism and ophthalmopathy.

The sample consisted of peripheral blood mononuclear cells (PBMCs), taken at new diagnosis, from a patient treated with antithyroid drugs. These receptors all come from a man under 40 with Graves disease.

This clonotype occurred many times. The V gene is TRBV27, the J gene TRBJ1-1; possible D gene TRBD1, 6 bases. The germline V and J ends were trimmed by 5 bases and 11 bases, with 21 bases remaining between them. This CDR3 comprises 14 residues. The germline V gene encodes CDR1 MNHEY and CDR2 SMNVEV (reference sequence). CDR3 region: CASSRAWDNHWAFF. The CDR3, as DNA: TGTGCCAGCAGTCGCGCCTGGGACAACCATTGGGCTTTCTTT.

This clonotype appeared many times. The chain carries TRBV7-8 and TRBJ2-3, with D unresolved. CDR1 is SGHVS, CDR2 FQNEAQ, per germline. With 1 base removed from V and 3 bases from J, the gap between germline ends came to 8 bases. This CDR3 comprises 14 residues. Written as DNA, the CDR3 is TGTGCCAGCAGCTTAGTGGCCAGAACAGATACGCAGTATTTT. Translation: CASSLVARTDTQYF.

Many counts were recorded for this clonotype. V is TRBV20-1 and J is TRBJ1-1; D is ambiguous. The CDR3 loop spans 13 amino acids. The germline V gene has CDR1 DFQATT and CDR2 SNEGSKA (reference sequence). Trimming removed 2 bases from V and 6 bases from J, with 13 bases in between. In DNA form, the CDR3 reads TGCAGTGCTAGATTAGACGTGGAGGCTGAAGCTTTCTTT. Encoded protein: CSARLDVEAEAFF.

The chain links TRBV28 to TRBJ1-5, with 8 bases lining up with TRBD1. CDR1 MDHEN and CDR2 SYDVKM come from the germline V gene. The ends lost 2 bases at V and 6 bases at J; junction bases unmatched: 6. The CDR3 has 15 residues. The chain's CDR3 is CASSLAGQVGQPQHF. Here the CDR3 DNA reads TGTGCCAGCAGTTTAGCGGGACAGGTTGGTCAGCCCCAGCATTTT. The complete variable domain, with remaining parts taken from reference TRBV28 and TRBJ1-5, reads DVKVTQSSRYLVKRTGEKVFLECVQDMDHENMFWYRQDPGLGLRLIYFSYDVKMKEKGDIPEGYSVSREKKERFSLILESASTNQTSMYLCASSLAGQVGQPQHFGDGTRLSIL.

The rearrangement links TRBV3-1 to TRBJ2-1; D gene uncertain. CDR3 length equals 16 residues. Germline V gene data show CDR1 as LGHDT and CDR2 as YNNKEL (reference sequence). The V and J ends lost 0 bases and 0 bases respectively, with 9 bases between them. DNA for the CDR3: TGTGCCAGCAGCCAAGATGCCGGTAGCTCCTACAATGAGCAGTTCTTC. This sequence encodes CASSQDAGSSYNEQFF.

The rearrangement uses TRBV30 and TRBJ1-1, with D unclear. Deletions cut 3 bases from V and 0 bases from J, with 5 bases between. Per the germline V gene, CDR1 is GTSNPN and CDR2 is SVGIG (reference sequence). The CDR3 has 12 amino acids. The CDR3, as DNA: TGTGCCTGGAGAGACTTGAACACTGAAGCTTTCTTT. This encodes CAWRDLNTEAFF. Full variable domain (missing parts from reference TRBV30 and TRBJ1-1): SQTIHQWPATLVQPVGSPLSLECTVEGTSNPNLYWYRQAAGRGLQLLFYSVGIGQISSEVPQNLSASRPQDRQFILSSKKLLLSDSGFYLCAWRDLNTEAFFGQGTRLTVV.

This clonotype was counted only a few times. V is TRBV27 and J is TRBJ2-7; D call uncertain. The germline V gene has CDR1 MNHEY and CDR2 SMNVEV (reference sequence). V dropped 6 bases and J dropped 2 bases, with 8 bases sitting between them. The CDR3 runs to 12 residues. DNA of the CDR3: TGTGCCAGCAGATCAGCAACCTACGAGCAGTACTTC. It yields the protein CASRSATYEQYF.

The sample holds a few counts of this clonotype. The V call is TRBV6-1, the J call TRBJ2-3; D is uncertain. V was trimmed by 8 bases and J by 8 bases, leaving 11 bases between them. This CDR3 spans 11 amino acids. Germline CDR1 is MNHNS and CDR2 is SASEGT. CDR3 nucleotides: TGTGCCAGCGGTCGGGCAGGTACGCAGTATTTT. Translated: CASGRAGTQYF.

This clonotype was detected ten times or more. The chain combines TRBV27 with TRBJ2-7; D call uncertain. Germline CDR1 is MNHEY and CDR2 is SMNVEV (reference sequence). This CDR3 is 16 amino acids long. Trimming pared 0 bases from V and 3 bases from J, leaving 15 bases between. The CDR3, as DNA: TGTGCCAGCAGTTTATCGCACAGCTTAGTCAGCTACGAGCAGTACTTC. Translating gives CASSLSHSLVSYEQYF.

This rearrangement joins TRBV5-8 to TRBJ1-5; 7 nucleotides line up with TRBD1. Losses at the gene ends were 4 bases for V and 4 bases for J; bases not matched to a gene: 14. The CDR3 covers 17 residues. Germline CDR1 reads SGHTS; CDR2 reads YDEGEE. The CDR3 reads CASSNYRGGLRNQPQHF. The CDR3 DNA is TGTGCCAGCAGCAACTACAGGGGAGGATTAAGAAATCAGCCCCAGCATTTT. Full variable domain (remainder filled in from reference TRBV5-8 and TRBJ1-5): EAGVTQSPTHLIKTRGQQATLRCSPISGHTSVYWYQQALGLGLQFLLWYDEGEERNRGNFPPRFSGRQFPNYSSELNVNALELEDSALYLCASSNYRGGLRNQPQHFGDGTRLSIL.

In this sample, this clonotype turned up many times. The chain recombines TRBV6-2 or TRBV6-3 with TRBJ2-7; perhaps TRBD2 as D (5 bases). Per germline, CDR1 MNHEY and CDR2 SVGEGT. V gave up 1 base and J gave up 8 bases, with 9 bases separating them. This CDR3 has 12 amino acids. CDR3 coding DNA: TGTGCCAGCAGTTACTTTGGACTTAAGCAGTACTTC. Protein: CASSYFGLKQYF.

This clonotype was seen at least ten times. The chain has TRBV5-1 and TRBJ2-7, with a tentative D call TRBD2 (6 bases). Germline V gives CDR1 SGHRS, CDR2 YFSETQ. V lost 4 bases and J 3 bases, leaving 11 bases between the germline ends. This CDR3 spans 13 amino acids. CDR3 coding DNA: TGCGCCAGCAGCACCGGGACTGACTACGAGCAGTACTTC. This translates into CASSTGTDYEQYF.

Regarding this clonotype: Possible read error: a much larger clone is one base away. The chain joins TRBV7-9 to TRBJ2-1; 8 bases line up with TRBD2. Trimming at V came to 4 bases and at J to 11 bases, leaving 16 bases not matched to a gene. The CDR3 totals 16 residues. CDR1 and CDR2 (germline): SEHNR, FQNEAQ (reference sequence). The CDR3 protein is CASSSSKREFANQQFF. CDR3 sequence (DNA): TGTGCCAGCAGCTCGTCAAAGCGGGAGTTCGCGAATCAGCAGTTCTTC.

V and J are TRBV29-1 and TRBJ2-3; unclear D gene. V was cut by 6 bases and J by 3 bases, with 13 bases left in between. This CDR3 spans 13 amino acids. The V gene's germline CDR1 is SQVTM and CDR2 ANQGSEA. CDR3 sequence reads: CSVPQTRTDTQYF. DNA for the CDR3: TGCAGCGTCCCTCAGACCCGAACAGATACGCAGTATTTT.

This clonotype appeared many times. This chain joins TRBV5-1 and TRBJ2-1; 7 nucleotides line up with TRBD2. The CDR3 runs to 15 residues. CDR1 is SGHRS, CDR2 YFSETQ, per germline. The junction had 13 bases not matched to a gene; V was cut back by 4 bases and J by 9 bases. CDR3 sequence (DNA): TGCGCCAGCAGCCAAAGGGAGGGCCTTATAGGTGAGCAGTTCTTC. Translation: CASSQREGLIGEQFF.

The chain uses TRBV29-1 and TRBJ2-1; TRBD2 matches 8 bases. Germline V gene lookup returns CDR1 SQVTM and CDR2 ANQGSEA. V was pared by 3 bases and J by 8 bases, with 12 bases of the junction left unmatched. The CDR3 is 15 amino acids. The CDR3 protein is CSVERPSGSSDEQFF. The CDR3 nucleotides read TGCAGCGTTGAGCGCCCCAGCGGGAGCTCCGATGAGCAGTTCTTC.

This clonotype is classed as medium-sized. The chain is built from TRBV2 and TRBJ2-1; 8 positions agree with TRBD2. V dropped 6 bases and J dropped 8; count of bases not matched to a gene: 3. In germline, CDR1 is SNHLY, CDR2 FYNNEI. The CDR3 is 12 residues long. As DNA, the CDR3 is TGTGCCAGCAGCTCGGGACTAGATGAGCAGTTCTTC. Translating it yields CASSSGLDEQFF.

This clonotype was seen more than once but under ten times. The chain employs TRBV2 and TRBJ2-1, with 8 bases aligning to TRBD2. V gave up 6 bases and J gave up 4 bases; unmatched junction bases: 11. The CDR3 consists of 16 residues. The germline V gene encodes CDR1 SNHLY and CDR2 FYNNEI. For the CDR3, the DNA is TGTGCCAGCAGCCACTTCCCGGGACTAGGGTACAATGAGCAGTTCTTC. Encoded protein: CASSHFPGLGYNEQFF.

The chain uses TRBV9 and TRBJ2-3; unclear D gene. The CDR3 contains 13 residues. V lost 3 bases to trimming and J lost 4 bases, with 9 bases between them. Germline V gene lookup returns CDR1 SGDLS and CDR2 YYNGEE. CDR3 coding DNA: TGTGCCAGCAGCGACGCGACCGCAGATACGCAGTATTTT. The encoded protein is CASSDATADTQYF.

This clonotype was seen many times. V gene TRBV12-3 or TRBV12-4 combines with J gene TRBJ1-2; TRBD1 is a possible D gene (5 bases). CDR3 length: 14 amino acids. Trimming took off 3 bases at V and 4 bases at J, with 12 bases between the two ends. Here the CDR3 reads CASSFKRGPYGYTF. CDR3 sequence (DNA): TGTGCCAGCAGTTTCAAAAGGGGCCCCTATGGCTACACCTTC.

The table lists this clonotype with many counts. This rearrangement joins TRBV18 to TRBJ1-1, with D uncertain. This CDR3 contains 14 residues. Per germline, CDR1 KGHSH and CDR2 LQKENI. Between the trimmed V and J ends, which lost 0 bases and 0 bases, there was a span of 5 bases. The CDR3 region has the DNA TGTGCCAGCTCACCACCGGCGGTGAACACTGAAGCTTTCTTT. Its protein is CASSPPAVNTEAFF.

This clonotype was picked up a small number of times. This chain joins TRBV29-1 and TRBJ2-1, with a possible D match to TRBD2 (6 bases). Germline lookup yields CDR1 SQVTM and CDR2 ANQGSEA. The CDR3 is 10 amino acids. The chain's CDR3 is CQVGGNEQFF. The DNA of the CDR3 is TGCCAGGTTGGGGGGAATGAGCAGTTCTTC.

In this sample, this clonotype turned up a few times. The chain is built from TRBV5-1 and TRBJ2-2, with 10 positions matching TRBD2. Germline trimming cut 3 bases from V and 4 bases from J; bases unmatched to any gene: 15. The CDR3 consists of 19 residues. Germline CDR1 and CDR2: SGHRS and YFSETQ. The CDR3 coding sequence is TGCGCCAGCAGCTCCGCCCGGACTAGCGGTTTTATCGGCACCGGGGAGCTGTTTTTT. Translation gives CASSSARTSGFIGTGELFF.

In this sample, this clonotype turned up once. At one end the junction does not follow the germline gene, possibly because of a read error. V gene TRBV5-8 combines with J gene TRBJ2-3, with D possibly TRBD1 on 5 matching bases. The germline V gene encodes CDR1 SGHTS and CDR2 YDEGEE. The length of the CDR3 is 14 residues. The CDR3 loop reads CASSLGHSTDTQYF. CDR3 in DNA: TGCGCCAGCAGCTTAGGACATTCCACAGATACGCAGTATTTT.

There are many counts of this clonotype. The chain employs TRBV2 and TRBJ2-1; D might be TRBD1 or TRBD2, each matching 5 bases. The CDR3 is made up of 11 amino acids. Trimming took off 4 bases at V and 7 bases at J, with 5 bases between the two ends. Per germline, CDR1 SNHLY and CDR2 FYNNEI. The CDR3: CASSGGNEQFF. The CDR3 DNA is TGTGCCAGCAGTGGGGGGAATGAGCAGTTCTTC. The full variable domain, with the rest looked up from reference TRBV2 and TRBJ2-1, is EPEVTQTPSHQVTQMGQEVILRCVPISNHLYFYWYRQILGQKVEFLVSFYNNEISEKSEIFDDQFSVERPDGSNFTLKIRSTKLEDSAMYFCASSGGNEQFFGPGTRLTVL.

The V gene is TRBV20-1, the J gene TRBJ2-2, with 10 bases identical to TRBD2. Trimming took 3 bases from V and 6 from J; bases not matched to a gene: 4. The length of the CDR3 is 14 residues. The V gene's germline CDR1 is DFQATT and CDR2 SNEGSKA (reference sequence). CDR3 region: CSASPSGSPGELFF. The CDR3 nucleotides are TGCAGTGCTAGCCCTAGCGGGAGTCCCGGGGAGCTGTTTTTT.

A note on this clonotype: A single base separates this from a much larger clone, so it may be a read error. The chain recombines TRBV20-1 with TRBJ2-1; D remains ambiguous. With 3 bases removed from V and 2 bases from J, the gap between germline ends came to 14 bases. This CDR3 contains 15 residues. CDR1 is DFQATT, CDR2 SNEGSKA, per germline (reference sequence). CDR3 bases: TGCAGTGCTAGGGACCAGTGGGTACCCTACAATGAGCAGTTCTTC. As protein: CSARDQWVPYNEQFF.

The rearrangement uses TRBV11-3 and TRBJ2-2, with 9 bases lining up with TRBD2. Germline CDR1 and CDR2: SGHNT and YENEEA. The CDR3 sequence is 15 residues long. Trimming took 2 bases from V and 4 from J; bases not matched to a gene: 2. CDR3 sequence (DNA): TGTGCCAGCAGCTTATTTAGCGGGAGCACCGGGGAGCTGTTTTTT. Its protein is CASSLFSGSTGELFF.

The gene calls are TRBV6-1 and TRBJ1-2; D is possibly TRBD1 (6 bases). V gave up 6 bases and J gave up 1 base, with 9 bases separating them. The germline V gene encodes CDR1 MNHNS and CDR2 SASEGT. The CDR3 length is 13 residues. The CDR3 spells CASRMDSNYGYTF. In DNA, the CDR3 is TGTGCCAGCAGAATGGACAGTAACTATGGCTACACCTTC.

The V gene is TRBV6-5, the J gene TRBJ1-5; a possible D gene is TRBD1 (5 bases). The CDR3 is 13 residues long. The V end was cut by 0 bases, the J end by 8 bases, with 8 bases between. Germline CDR1 MNHEY, CDR2 SVGAGI. CDR3 DNA sequence: TGTGCCAGCAGTTACTCCGGGGGGGAGCCCCAGCATTTT. As protein: CASSYSGGEPQHF.

This clonotype was recorded many times. The chain carries TRBV5-4 and TRBJ2-7; 9 bases align to TRBD1. Unmatched junction bases numbered 6, after V lost 4 bases and J lost 7 bases. Germline V gene data show CDR1 as SGHNT and CDR2 as YYREEE (reference sequence). The CDR3 is made up of 13 amino acids. CDR3 in amino acids: CASSPGQGREQYF. In nucleotides, the CDR3 is TGTGCCAGCAGCCCGGGACAGGGCAGGGAGCAGTACTTC.